This T cell receptor beta chain appears in the sequencing data of a study of CD8+ T cells in alopecia areata. Study-wide background: Tofacitinib ran for 6 to 18 months before 6 months off drug.

Extraction and reverse transcription of RNA yielded cDNA as the sequencing template. The data were produced by immunoSEQ multiplex PCR, yet TCRdb's version contains in-frame clones alone and is incomplete. The table includes 140,000 to 150,000 clones, about 60% detected once. Germline V lookup: CDR1 SGHTA, CDR2 FQGNSA. Trimming took off 1 base at V and 9 bases at J, with 6 bases between the two ends. The CDR3 sequence is 11 residues long. The source was CD4+ T cells sorted from blood, collected at week 0. This sequence was found in a human donor with alopecia areata. The V and J genes are TRBV7-2 and TRBJ2-5; tentative D call: TRBD2 (6 bases). The CDR3 protein is CASSLERAQYF. The CDR3 nucleotides read TGTGCCAGCAGCTTAGAGCGGGCCCAGTACTTC. The entire variable domain, with the rest obtained from reference TRBV7-2 and TRBJ2-5, is as follows: GAGVSQSPSNKVTEKGKDVELRCDPISGHTALYWYRQSLGQGLEFLIYFQGNSAPDKSGLPSDRFSAERTGGSVSTLTIQRTQQEDSAVYLCASSLERAQYFGPGTRLLVL.